A single sample is the source of the 30 T cell receptor beta chains below, sequenced in a study of spatial heterogeneity in lung cancer. Time point reported: sample taken at primary tumor resection. Extraction of whole RNA from tumor, nontumor lung or frozen PBMC preceded unsorted sequencing. TCRdb reprocessed the 5' RACE reads via MiXCR and lists one record per CDR3 protein. Among some 10,000 distinct CDR3 sequences listed, approximately 15% were seen once. Sequencing used PBMCs, obtained at surgery. Every receptor here comes from a male donor with early-stage non-small cell lung cancer.

This clonotype is medium-sized. This chain joins TRBV6-1 and TRBJ2-3, with 7 bases matching TRBD2. Germline lookup yields CDR1 MNHNS and CDR2 SASEGT. J gave up 0 bases and V 4 bases, and 7 bases lay outside the gene matches. This CDR3 comprises 16 residues. Here the CDR3 DNA reads TGTGCCAGCAGTGCTAAGCGGGGTACTAGCACAGATACGCAGTATTTT. It yields the protein CASSAKRGTSTDTQYF.

The chain combines TRBV20-1 with TRBJ1-3, with D tentatively TRBD1 (5 bases). The CDR3 totals 13 residues. V was trimmed by 3 bases and J by 8 bases, leaving 14 bases between them. The germline CDR1 and CDR2 sequences are DFQATT and SNEGSKA (reference sequence). The CDR3 coding sequence is TGCAGTGCTAGGGGGGGGATTGGCGACACCATATATTTT. As protein: CSARGGIGDTIYF.

The sample holds many counts of this clonotype. CDR3 sequence: CASSLPWGGTEAFF. The CDR3 DNA sequence: TGTGCCAGCAGTTTACCCTGGGGGGGCACTGAAGCTTTCTTT. V is TRBV12-3 or TRBV12-4 and J is TRBJ1-1; TRBD1 is a possible D gene (5 bases). This CDR3 has 14 residues. Trimming removed 2 bases at V and 4 bases at J, with 11 bases between.

This clonotype was seen many times. The V gene is TRBV7-8, the J gene TRBJ1-1; D is undetermined. The CDR3 loop spans 13 amino acids. Trimming removed 5 bases from V and 6 bases from J, with 13 bases in between. Germline assignment: CDR1 SGHVS and CDR2 FQNEAQ. Written as DNA, the CDR3 is TGTGCCAGCAGCGCGGGAGGAGGGCCTGAAGCTTTCTTT. As protein: CASSAGGGPEAFF.

This chain connects TRBV12-3 or TRBV12-4 to TRBJ2-7; TRBD2 agrees at 10 bases. The junction had 5 bases not matched to a gene; V was cut back by 6 bases and J by 0 bases. CDR3 length: 15 amino acids. CDR3 amino acids: CASRVGTSASYEQYF. As DNA, the CDR3 is TGTGCCAGCAGGGTGGGGACTAGCGCCTCCTACGAGCAGTACTTC.

This clonotype was recorded many times. The genes are TRBV2 and TRBJ2-3; D unclear. Germline lookup yields CDR1 SNHLY and CDR2 FYNNEI. V lost 5 bases and J 2 bases, leaving 8 bases between the germline ends. This CDR3 contains 13 residues. CDR3 DNA: TGTGCCAGCAGTAGGACCTACACAGATACGCAGTATTTT. Amino acids: CASSRTYTDTQYF.

This clonotype was found a few times. The chain carries TRBV7-3 and TRBJ2-1; 9 nucleotides agree with TRBD2. CDR3 length equals 16 residues. V lost 1 base and J lost 1; bases outside the gene matches: 2. Germline loops: CDR1 SGHTA, CDR2 FQGTGA. CDR3 sequence (DNA): TGTGCCAGCAGCTTAATCGCGGGAGGGTCCTACAATGAGCAGTTCTTC. This encodes CASSLIAGGSYNEQFF.

This chain links TRBV7-3 with TRBJ2-6, with 8 bases lining up with TRBD2. CDR1 and CDR2 (germline): SGHTA, FQGTGA. The CDR3 is 18 residues long. V dropped 5 bases and J dropped 0; count of bases not matched to a gene: 9. Here the CDR3 reads CASSPTSGPFSGANVLTF. DNA for the CDR3: TGTGCCAGCAGCCCTACTAGCGGACCCTTCTCTGGGGCCAACGTCCTGACTTTC.

This clonotype was counted at least ten times. The V call is TRBV14, the J call TRBJ1-4; D is unresolved. Germline V gene data show CDR1 as SGHDN and CDR2 as FVKESK. The CDR3 is made up of 16 amino acids. Trimming cost V 1 base and J 3 bases, with 12 bases left between them. The CDR3 sequence is CASSQASGAPNEKLFF. The CDR3 coding sequence is TGTGCCAGCAGCCAAGCTTCGGGCGCGCCTAATGAAAAACTGTTTTTT.

This clonotype was detected only a few times. The V and J genes are TRBV7-6 and TRBJ1-5; possibly TRBD1 for D (6 bases). V dropped 0 bases and J dropped 7 bases, with 10 bases sitting between them. Per the germline V gene, CDR1 is SGHVS and CDR2 is FNYEAQ. This CDR3 is built from 14 residues. The CDR3 region is CASSLATGSQPQHF. The CDR3 DNA reads as TGTGCCAGCAGCTTAGCGACAGGTAGCCAGCCCCAGCATTTT.

This clonotype has at least ten counts. The CDR3: CASSFSSSYNEQFF. CDR3 coding DNA: TGTGCCAGCAGCTTCTCTAGCTCCTACAATGAGCAGTTCTTC. The chain couples TRBV11-2 to TRBJ2-1; D not certain. Germline-derived CDR1 and CDR2 are SGHAT and FQNNGV. Trimming took off 3 bases at V and 0 bases at J, with 6 bases between the two ends. CDR3 length: 14 amino acids.

The table lists this clonotype with many counts. The rearrangement joins TRBV29-1 to TRBJ2-2; 7 positions match TRBD1. The CDR3 runs 16 residues. V gave up 5 bases and J gave up 0 bases; unmatched junction bases: 9. Germline V gene lookup returns CDR1 SQVTM and CDR2 ANQGSEA. Here the CDR3 reads CSVKTGTVSNTGELFF. The DNA for the CDR3 is TGCAGCGTTAAAACCGGGACAGTATCGAACACCGGGGAGCTGTTTTTT.

This clonotype was seen a few times. Written as DNA, the CDR3 is TGTGCCAGCAGTGAAGGCGGGTATAGCAATCAGCCCCAGCATTTT. It encodes CASSEGGYSNQPQHF. The J gene is TRBJ1-5, the V gene TRBV6-1; D gene unclear. Trimming stripped 1 base from V and 0 bases from J, with 7 bases between. The CDR3 has 15 amino acids. Germline lookup yields CDR1 MNHNS and CDR2 SASEGT.

This clonotype was detected once. CDR3 loop: CSAPNSGTGGGEAFF. The CDR3, as DNA: TGCAGTGCCCCTAACTCGGGGACAGGGGGCGGGGAGGCTTTCTTT. This rearrangement joins TRBV20-1 to TRBJ1-1, with TRBD1 matching 12 bases. Trimming at V came to 6 bases and at J to 11 bases, leaving 16 bases not matched to a gene. The CDR3 runs 15 residues. Germline values: CDR1 DFQATT, CDR2 SNEGSKA (reference sequence).

This clonotype appeared a few times. V is TRBV7-8 and J is TRBJ2-7; 8 bases are a match to TRBD1. With V trimmed by 5 bases and J by 0 bases, 6 bases remained unmatched. The CDR3 is 15 residues long. Germline V gene sequence: CDR1 SGHVS, CDR2 FQNEAQ. The CDR3 DNA follows: TGTGCCAGCAGCACGGACAGGGCTAGCTCCTACGAGCAGTACTTC. It yields the protein CASSTDRASSYEQYF.

This clonotype was recorded many times. This chain joins TRBV7-9 and TRBJ2-5; 11 bases line up with TRBD1. This CDR3 has 14 residues. V dropped 5 bases and J dropped 7; count of bases not matched to a gene: 6. Germline assignment: CDR1 SEHNR and CDR2 FQNEAQ (reference sequence). Here the CDR3 reads CASSRTGGEGTQYF. The CDR3, as DNA: TGTGCCAGCAGCCGGACAGGGGGCGAGGGGACCCAGTACTTC.

This clonotype was picked up many times. The chain couples TRBV7-2 to TRBJ1-1; D is perhaps TRBD1 (5 bases). Germline V CDR1 and CDR2: SGHTA, FQGNSA. V was trimmed by 5 bases and J by 1 base, leaving 11 bases between them. The CDR3 sequence is 14 residues long. Here the CDR3 DNA reads TGTGCCAGCAGCGCGGACATCTGGAACACTGAAGCTTTCTTT. Amino acid sequence: CASSADIWNTEAFF.

At least ten counts were recorded for this clonotype. V gene TRBV20-1 combines with J gene TRBJ1-2; D uncertain. This CDR3 contains 11 residues. V gave up 0 bases and J gave up 6 bases, with 5 bases separating them. The germline CDR1 and CDR2 sequences are DFQATT and SNEGSKA (reference sequence). The CDR3 sequence is CSARDFDGYTF. The CDR3 DNA sequence: TGCAGTGCTAGAGATTTTGATGGCTACACCTTC.

This sequence joins TRBV18 and TRBJ1-6; tentative D call: TRBD1 (5 bases). With 3 bases removed from V and 5 bases from J, the gap between germline ends came to 17 bases. Germline V gene lookup returns CDR1 KGHSH and CDR2 LQKENI. The length of the CDR3 is 17 residues. CDR3 amino acids: CASSPHTPGRDNSPLHF. In DNA form, the CDR3 reads TGTGCCAGCTCACCGCATACCCCGGGACGCGATAATTCACCCCTCCACTTT. Supplemented by reference TRBV18 and TRBJ1-6, the full variable domain reads NAGVMQNPRHLVRRRGQEARLRCSPMKGHSHVYWYRQLPEEGLKFMVYLQKENIIDESGMPKERFSAEFPKEGPSILRIQQVVRGDSAAYFCASSPHTPGRDNSPLHFGNGTRLTVT.

The V gene is TRBV5-6, the J gene TRBJ2-5; possible D gene TRBD1, 5 bases. CDR1 is SGHDT, CDR2 YYEEEE, per germline. Trimming cost V 0 bases and J 5 bases, with 11 bases left between them. The CDR3 spans 14 residues. CDR3 loop: CASSLGWGTETQYF. The CDR3 bases are TGTGCCAGCAGCTTGGGGTGGGGCACGGAGACCCAGTACTTC.

This clonotype was recorded many times. V is TRBV18 and J is TRBJ1-1, with 8 bases fitting TRBD1. The germline gives CDR1 KGHSH, CDR2 LQKENI. V was clipped by 3 bases and J by 4 bases; unmatched bases: 13. The CDR3 totals 17 residues. The CDR3 is CASSPIQGARAGTEAFF. The CDR3 nucleotides are TGTGCCAGCTCACCGATTCAGGGGGCGCGGGCGGGCACTGAAGCTTTCTTT. Full variable domain (outside the CDR3, taken from reference TRBV18 and TRBJ1-1): NAGVMQNPRHLVRRRGQEARLRCSPMKGHSHVYWYRQLPEEGLKFMVYLQKENIIDESGMPKERFSAEFPKEGPSILRIQQVVRGDSAAYFCASSPIQGARAGTEAFFGQGTRLTVV.

The V gene is TRBV9, the J gene TRBJ2-5; no reliable D call. The CDR3 runs 13 residues. Germline lookup yields CDR1 SGDLS and CDR2 YYNGEE. The V end was cut by 4 bases, the J end by 5 bases, with 12 bases between. The CDR3 protein is CASSTAVVETQYF. The CDR3, as DNA: TGTGCCAGCAGCACGGCCGTAGTCGAGACCCAGTACTTC.

This clonotype has a count of ten or more. The V and J genes are TRBV7-9 and TRBJ2-2; weak D call: TRBD1 (5 bases). Trimming took off 1 base at V and 4 bases at J, with 13 bases between the two ends. The CDR3 totals 16 residues. The germline V gene has CDR1 SEHNR and CDR2 FQNEAQ (reference sequence). This CDR3 is CASSLGLGQATGELFF. CDR3 DNA sequence: TGTGCCAGCAGCTTAGGGCTCGGACAAGCCACCGGGGAGCTGTTTTTT.

This clonotype has at least ten counts. CDR3 sequence reads: CASSQELARTNEQFF. DNA of the CDR3: TGCGCCAGCAGCCAAGAACTAGCGAGAACCAATGAGCAGTTCTTC. The rearrangement links TRBV4-1 to TRBJ2-1; 7 bases are a match to TRBD2. Trimming at V came to 0 bases and at J to 6 bases, leaving 5 bases not matched to a gene. CDR3 size: 15 residues. CDR1 MGHRA and CDR2 YSYEKL come from the germline V gene.

To note about this clonotype: A much more abundant neighbour one base away suggests this may be a read error. The genes are TRBV5-6 and TRBJ2-1; D is possibly TRBD2 (6 bases). Germline CDR1 SGHDT, CDR2 YYEEEE. Trimming left V 3 bases short and J 7 bases short, with 20 bases between. The CDR3 is 16 residues long. In nucleotides, the CDR3 is TGTGCCAGCAGCTCGGCCATACGGGAGAGGTGGAATGAGCAGTTCTTC. It yields the protein CASSSAIRERWNEQFF.

In its sample, this clonotype was seen a few times. V usage is TRBV6-5 and J usage is TRBJ2-1, with D possibly called TRBD1 or TRBD2 (5 bases each). Germline CDR1 is MNHEY and CDR2 is SVGAGI. This CDR3 region has 15 residues. The V end lost 2 bases, the J end lost 9 bases, and 17 bases lay between the germline ends. CDR3 sequence reads: CASSYRGRGVGEQFF. CDR3 nucleotides: TGTGCCAGCAGTTACCGGGGACGGGGTGTGGGTGAGCAGTTCTTC.

The gene calls are TRBV7-2 and TRBJ2-3; 8 nucleotides agree with TRBD2. The CDR3 length is 14 residues. In germline, CDR1 is SGHTA, CDR2 FQGNSA. The V gene end was trimmed by 5 bases and the J gene end by 3 bases; junction bases not matched to a gene: 4. The CDR3 reads CASSPGGGTDTQYF. CDR3 DNA: TGTGCCAGCAGCCCCGGGGGGGGAACAGATACGCAGTATTTT.

V gene TRBV20-1 combines with J gene TRBJ2-1, with D possibly TRBD2 on 6 matching bases. Germline CDR1 is DFQATT and CDR2 is SNEGSKA (reference sequence). The CDR3 length is 15 residues. V was shortened by 3 bases and J by 7 bases, with 19 bases between the two germline ends. The CDR3 loop reads CSASQAGIRGNEQFF. CDR3 bases: TGCAGTGCTAGTCAGGCGGGGATCAGAGGGAATGAGCAGTTCTTC.

Only a few counts were recorded for this clonotype. The chain is built from TRBV6-1 and TRBJ2-5; D possibly corresponds to TRBD1 (5 bases). The CDR3 extends over 18 amino acids. Trimming took 1 base from V and 1 from J, leaving 19 bases between them. Germline V lookup: CDR1 MNHNS, CDR2 SASEGT. CDR3 sequence reads: CASSEGFSLGVIQETQYF. The DNA for the CDR3 is TGTGCCAGCAGTGAAGGTTTTAGTTTAGGGGTGATCCAAGAGACCCAGTACTTC.

This clonotype occurred many times. The genes are TRBV5-1 and TRBJ1-5; 10 positions match TRBD1. Unmatched junction bases numbered 5, after V lost 4 bases and J lost 7 bases. The V gene's germline CDR1 is SGHRS and CDR2 YFSETQ. This CDR3 region has 14 residues. CDR3 in DNA: TGCGCCAGCAGCCCTGGGACAGGGGAACAGCCCCAGCATTTT. It encodes CASSPGTGEQPQHF.